The rows below give T cell receptor beta chains drawn from one sample of a study of blood T cell repertoires in COVID-19. Repertoires were generated with immunoSEQ multiplex PCR, while TCRdb's copy carries only in-frame clones and drops some. This sample carries approximately 130,000 clones, around 79% of them seen once, and the ten largest clones take roughly a fifth. The sample consisted of peripheral blood. These receptors all stem from an elderly man with acute or convalescent COVID-19. Each CDR3 is given with its conserved first and last residue. Fields, in order: V gene, CDR3 length, J gene, CDR3 protein.

TRBV5-6,13,TRBJ2-5,CASGWAGTGTQYF
TRBV4-1,16,TRBJ2-1,CASSQGRRGAQDEQFF
TRBV5-8,14,TRBJ2-3,CASSLSGGPDTQYF
TRBV11-2,12,TRBJ2-5,CASSLLGGTQYF
TRBV28,12,TRBJ2-7,CASTRGTGTVNF
TRBV11-3,14,TRBJ2-1,CASSLGASHGEQFF
TRBV19,15,TRBJ1-1,CASSKTGTGNTEAFF
TRBV28,15,TRBJ1-1,CASRNAGTVNTEAFF
TRBV20-1,11,TRBJ1-2,CSAREQLGYTF
TRBV2,13,TRBJ1-1,CASSESGDTEAFF
TRBV10-3,12,TRBJ1-6,CATRQENSPLHF
TRBV5-5,14,TRBJ2-5,CASSLADSQETQYF
TRBV19,16,TRBJ1-1,CASSLPRGGVNTEAFF
TRBV6-4,15,TRBJ1-6,CASKRDTSYNSPLHF
TRBV7-8,14,TRBJ1-6,CASSWEANNSPLHF
TRBV3-1/TRBV3-2,15,TRBJ1-3,CASSSTAASGNTIYF
TRBV7-3,18,TRBJ2-2,CASSLGARGNPNTGELFF
TRBV6-4,14,TRBJ2-2,CASRGQGTTGELFF
TRBV5-4,15,TRBJ1-6,CASSLDRGHNSPLHF
TRBV7-8,15,TRBJ1-1,CASSYREQMNTEAFF
TRBV29-1,10,TRBJ1-1,CSVGEGGAFF
TRBV4-1,15,TRBJ1-5,CASSHYPSSNQPQHF
TRBV5-4,16,TRBJ2-1,CASSSGLAGVTGEQFF
TRBV5-1,15,TRBJ1-1,CASSPRRDRNTEAFF
TRBV5-1,14,TRBJ2-2,CASSSGGASGELFF
TRBV29-1,18,TRBJ2-6,CSVDGGDREMGRSNVLTF
TRBV5-1,11,TRBJ2-3,CASSRPGTQYF
TRBV3-1/TRBV3-2,16,TRBJ1-6,CASSQERQVNNSPLHF
TRBV27,14,TRBJ1-5,CASSLLQSGQPQHF
TRBV7-9,16,TRBJ2-2,CASSSADRAYTGELFF
TRBV5-6,17,TRBJ2-2,CASSSLGTGPRTGELFF
TRBV28,12,TRBJ2-7,CASTSGVYEQYF
TRBV3-1/TRBV3-2,14,TRBJ2-2,CASSPYNRAGELFF
TRBV3-1/TRBV3-2,15,TRBJ2-2,CASSRRGPSTGELFF
TRBV10-3,16,TRBJ1-4,CAISESTEVSGEKLFF
TRBV28,13,TRBJ2-1,CASSLSGANEQFF
TRBV18,16,TRBJ2-7,CASSPTNAGGLDEQYF
TRBV1,15,TRBJ2-6,CTSTRLNSGANVLTF
TRBV2,15,TRBJ1-5,CASSPPVQGPGPQHF
TRBV6-5,12,TRBJ2-2,CASRTWSGELFF
TRBV6-5,12,TRBJ2-5,CASSHTRETQYF
TRBV14,15,TRBJ1-1,CASSPLGPPVPEAFF
TRBV5-1,12,TRBJ1-2,CASSTDTTGYTF
TRBV7-2,17,TRBJ2-2,CASSLVGTSGNTGELFF
TRBV11-2,13,TRBJ1-6,CASSLDPVSPLHF
TRBV4-1,15,TRBJ1-4,CVSSRPGQANEKLFF
TRBV7-9,13,TRBJ1-2,CASSSGLFGGYTF
TRBV9,15,TRBJ1-5,CASSVEGDSNQPQHF
TRBV14,13,TRBJ2-1,CASSQGGGNEQFF
TRBV6-4,17,TRBJ2-4,CASSDHVNPVPRNIQYF
TRBV18,16,TRBJ2-7,CASSPPSGAPGLEQYF
TRBV19,18,TRBJ2-1,CASSIREASGGPRNEQFF